This entry describes one T cell receptor beta chain. The source of the sample is a study of cytotoxic CD8 clonotypes in ibrutinib-treated CLL. CDR1 and CDR2 (germline): LNHNV, YYDKDF (reference sequence). This CDR3 region has 15 residues. Trimming stripped 5 bases from V and 4 bases from J, with 15 bases between. Produced via immunoSEQ multiplex PCR; TCRdb's table is partial and in-frame only. The profile shows about 140,000 clones, 77% of them singletons. The receptor's source is a human donor with chronic lymphocytic leukemia. The sample in question was PBMCs, obtained after 12 months of ibrutinib treatment. The chain has TRBV15 and TRBJ1-5; D ambiguous. The CDR3 region has the DNA TGTGCCACCAGCCGGACCGGGCAGACTAATCAGCCCCAGCATTTT. This encodes CATSRTGQTNQPQHF.